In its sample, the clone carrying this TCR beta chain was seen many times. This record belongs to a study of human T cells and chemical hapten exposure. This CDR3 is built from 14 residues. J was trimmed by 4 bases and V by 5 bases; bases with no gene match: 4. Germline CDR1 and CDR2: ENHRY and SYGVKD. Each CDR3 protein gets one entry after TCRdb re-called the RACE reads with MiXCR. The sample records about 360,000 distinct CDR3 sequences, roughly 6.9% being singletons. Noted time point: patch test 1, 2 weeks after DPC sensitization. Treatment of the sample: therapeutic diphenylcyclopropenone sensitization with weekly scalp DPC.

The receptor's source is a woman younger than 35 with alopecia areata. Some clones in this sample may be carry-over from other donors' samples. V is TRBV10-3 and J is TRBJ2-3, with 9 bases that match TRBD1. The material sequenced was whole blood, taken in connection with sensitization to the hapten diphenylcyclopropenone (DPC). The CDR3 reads CAISNRQGADTQYF. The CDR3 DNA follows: TGTGCCATCAGTAATAGACAGGGGGCAGATACGCAGTATTTT.